This TCR beta chain derives from a study of response to subunit inactivated influenza vaccine. Regarding the study as a whole: The authors suggested that few new T cells are recruited per seasonal influenza vaccination.

This clonotype was observed a handful of times. Its antigen is as yet unknown. The V end was cut by 0 bases, the J end by 4 bases, with 4 bases between. Germline V gene data show CDR1 as ENHRY and CDR2 as SYGVKD. The CDR3 loop spans 13 amino acids. TCRdb redid the calling of the RT-PCR reads with MiXCR, one entry per CDR3 protein. The sample has 650,000 to 800,000 distinct CDR3 sequences; approximately 17% are singletons. The source of this sequence is a man aged 50 to 59 who received an inactivated influenza vaccine. The chain combines TRBV10-3 with TRBJ1-3; D not certain. This sample comprised PBMCs from blood, obtained about 5 days after vaccination. For the CDR3, the DNA is TGTGCCATCAGTGAGTCTTGGGGAAACACCATATATTTT. Protein sequence: CAISESWGNTIYF.